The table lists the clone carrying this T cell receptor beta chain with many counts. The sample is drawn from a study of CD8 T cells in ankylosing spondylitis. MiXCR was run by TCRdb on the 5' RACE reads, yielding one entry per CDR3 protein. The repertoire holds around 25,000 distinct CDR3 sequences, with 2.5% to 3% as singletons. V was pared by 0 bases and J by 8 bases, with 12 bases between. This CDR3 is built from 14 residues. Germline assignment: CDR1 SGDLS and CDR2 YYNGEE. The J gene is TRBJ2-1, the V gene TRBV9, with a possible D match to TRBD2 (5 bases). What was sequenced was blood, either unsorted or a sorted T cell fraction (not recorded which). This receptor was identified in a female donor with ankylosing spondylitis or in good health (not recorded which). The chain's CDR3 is CASSVGVARDEQFF. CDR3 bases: TGTGCCAGCAGCGTAGGCGTAGCGAGGGATGAGCAGTTCTTC.